This T cell receptor beta chain stems from a study of blood T cell repertoires in COVID-19 (dated by TCRdb to 2018 to 2021). About the study as a whole: Collaborator samples came from the United States, Italy and Spain and covered acute and convalescent phases of COVID-19. Samples were obtained from the ongoing ImmuneRACE study (first 160 participants) and from roughly 1,300 subjects provided by 6 global collaborators. Subjects who had been exposed to COVID-19, were actively infected with it, or had recovered from it provided the deeply sampled blood TCRbeta repertoires that made up the dataset. The repertoires were released in a freely available public database meant as a resource for research on the immune response to SARS-CoV-2. The prospective study material was composed of cDNA or gDNA derived from T cells, B-cell-depleted T cells, or PBMCs. Nearly every sample came with metadata listing a de-identified subject ID, COVID-19 status, age in years and sex. Where available, HLA class I and class II types were obtained from metadata supplied by the sample provider rather than from assay-based typing. Beyond this particular receptor, the publication reports: The amount of clinical and demographic metadata varied by source and participant and was provided uncurated.

TCRbeta CDR3 regions were amplified from genomic DNA by means of the immunoSEQ Assay, a bias-controlled multiplex PCR. Per the source publication's procedure: The number of nucleated cells in each sample was estimated by amplification of reference gene primers within the assay. To quantify the absolute abundance of each unique TCRbeta CDR3 rearrangement, sequence reads were collapsed and filtered. For each sample, productive Simpson clonality was calculated by taking the square root of Simpson's diversity index across productive rearrangements. TCRdb carries this immuneACCESS record with in-frame sequences only. Its versions omit some clonotypes, under half of them owing to an unresolved V gene in the studies checked, with the rest unexplained. V and J calls and clone size come straight from that table; D and trimming were deduced from the DNA. The sample contains more than 55,000 clones, approximately 87% of them found a single time. The ten largest make up 6.9% of the sample.

Comment on this clone: Its binding antigen is unknown. No much larger clonotype is one base removed from it; base qualities were not supplied.

According to the germline V gene, CDR1 reads SGHRS and CDR2 reads YFSETQ. The CDR3 holds 15 amino acids from the cysteine to the phenylalanine. Only the CDR3 DNA is retained, 45 bases long and in frame from the first base. V sheds 0 bases and J sheds 1 base, leaving 5 bases between their ends. Whole blood was collected in K2EDTA tubes by collaborating institutions according to the institutions' own protocols. For TCRbeta analysis, collaborator samples were shipped as frozen whole blood, as isolated PBMCs, or as DNA extracted from either sample type. Recombination joined TRBV5-1 with TRBJ1-6; the D gene remains uncertain. What was sequenced was peripheral blood. The sequence was obtained from a man aged 55 to 69 with active or convalescent COVID-19. Read as DNA, the sequence is TGCGCCAGCAGCTTGGGGGCATCCTATAATTCACCCCTCCACTTT. Its translation is CASSLGASYNSPLHF.